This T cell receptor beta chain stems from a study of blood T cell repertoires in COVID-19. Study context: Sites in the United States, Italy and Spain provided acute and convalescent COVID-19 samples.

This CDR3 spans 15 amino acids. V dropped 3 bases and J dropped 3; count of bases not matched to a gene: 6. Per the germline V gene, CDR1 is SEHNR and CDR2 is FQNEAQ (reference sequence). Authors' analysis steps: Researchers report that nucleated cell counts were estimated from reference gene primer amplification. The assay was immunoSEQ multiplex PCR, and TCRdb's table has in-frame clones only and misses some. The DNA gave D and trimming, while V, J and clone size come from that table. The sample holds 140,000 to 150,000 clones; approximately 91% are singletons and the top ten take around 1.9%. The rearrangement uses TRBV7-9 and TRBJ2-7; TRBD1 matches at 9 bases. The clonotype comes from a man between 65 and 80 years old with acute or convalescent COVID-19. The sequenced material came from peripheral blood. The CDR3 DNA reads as TGTGCCAGCAGCTTGGGACAGGGAGGTAACTACGAGCAGTACTTC. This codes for CASSLGQGGNYEQYF.